These 9 T cell receptor beta chains were sequenced from one sample in a study of response to subunit inactivated influenza vaccine. TCRdb re-derived calls from the RT-PCR reads in MiXCR, one entry per CDR3 protein. The table has roughly 620,000 distinct CDR3 sequences, roughly 10% seen once; the top ten hold approximately 11%. Separately, the same data were catalogued under a study of T cells expressing NK-cell markers. That paper adds: TCR beta cDNA was made by 5'RACE template switching with UMIs.

This specimen was PBMCs from blood, taken on the day of vaccination. These receptors were taken from a man aged 50 or older who received an inactivated influenza vaccine.

The CDR3, as DNA: TGTGCCAGCAGTATAGGACAGGGTCTTATGAACACTGAAGCTTTCTTT. Its protein product is CASSIGQGLMNTEAFF. The J gene is TRBJ1-1, the V gene TRBV6-1, with 8 bases that match TRBD1. Germline lookup yields CDR1 MNHNS and CDR2 SASEGT. V shed 5 bases, J shed 0 bases, and the junction held 8 bases outside the gene matches. The CDR3 spans 16 residues.

V gene TRBV5-1 combines with J gene TRBJ1-1; perhaps TRBD1 as D (5 bases). Trimming removed 4 bases at V and 0 bases at J, with 10 bases between. The CDR3 runs 14 residues. From germline, CDR1 is SGHRS and CDR2 YFSETQ. DNA for the CDR3: TGCGCCAGCAGCCCCGACAGCATGAACACTGAAGCTTTCTTT. This encodes CASSPDSMNTEAFF. The complete variable domain, with remaining parts taken from reference TRBV5-1 and TRBJ1-1, reads KAGVTQTPRYLIKTRGQQVTLSCSPISGHRSVSWYQQTPGQGLQFLFEYFSETQRNKGNFPGRFSGRQFSNSRSEMNVSTLELGDSALYLCASSPDSMNTEAFFGQGTRLTVV.

This clonotype showed up just a few times. The chain combines TRBV12-3 or TRBV12-4 with TRBJ1-2; the D is unclear. CDR3 length: 13 amino acids. V shed 0 bases and J shed 7 bases, with 9 bases lying between them. The CDR3 is CASSLAGSIGYTF. The CDR3, as DNA: TGTGCCAGCAGTTTAGCGGGATCCATTGGCTACACCTTC.

With respect to this clonotype: With a much larger clone just one base away, this may be a read error. The V gene is TRBV24-1, the J gene TRBJ1-5; D is uncertain. The CDR3 extends over 15 amino acids. V lost 3 bases to trimming and J lost 4 bases, with 12 bases between them. CDR1 is KGHDR, CDR2 SFDVKD, per germline. The CDR3 DNA is TGTGCCACCAGTGATACGAGGCGGAGAAATCAGCCCCAGCATTTT. Protein sequence: CATSDTRRRNQPQHF.

This chain joins TRBV20-1 and TRBJ1-2, with D possibly being TRBD1 (5 bases). Germline CDR1 reads DFQATT; CDR2 reads SNEGSKA (reference sequence). Trimming shortened V by 6 bases and J by 4 bases, and 15 bases separated the two germline ends. CDR3 size: 13 residues. The CDR3 bases are TGCAGTGCCCCGGGGGAAGTCTCCTATGGCTACACCTTC. Translated, it gives CSAPGEVSYGYTF.

The rearrangement links TRBV7-2 to TRBJ2-7, with D possibly being TRBD1 (6 bases). V lost 5 bases, J lost 5 bases, and 13 bases lay in between. CDR3 length: 13 residues. The germline V gene encodes CDR1 SGHTA and CDR2 FQGNSA. This CDR3 is CASSQVQGNEQYF. Written as DNA, the CDR3 is TGTGCCAGCAGCCAGGTACAGGGTAACGAGCAGTACTTC.

This chain links TRBV4-3 with TRBJ1-2; TRBD1 aligns across 8 bases. The trim removed 2 bases at V and 8 bases at J, leaving 7 bases unmatched. Germline lookup yields CDR1 LGHNA and CDR2 YSLEER. The CDR3 runs to 14 residues. CDR3 nucleotide sequence: TGCGCCAGCAGCCAATCGGACAGGGAGATCGGCTACACCTTC. It encodes CASSQSDREIGYTF.

In this sample, this clonotype turned up a few times. V usage is TRBV5-1 and J usage is TRBJ2-2; 13 bases line up with TRBD2. V shed 2 bases, J shed 1 base, and the junction held 8 bases outside the gene matches. The CDR3 runs 19 residues. In germline, CDR1 is SGHRS, CDR2 YFSETQ. This CDR3 is CASSFRTSGGLRNTGELFF. CDR3 nucleotide sequence: TGCGCCAGCAGCTTTCGGACTAGCGGGGGCCTTCGGAACACCGGGGAGCTGTTTTTT.

This clonotype has a handful of counts. This chain joins TRBV19 and TRBJ2-1, with 7 bases matching TRBD2. Germline CDR1 is LNHDA and CDR2 is SQIVND (reference sequence). The CDR3 has 16 residues. Trimming cost V 3 bases and J 4 bases; bases outside gene matches: 9. The chain's CDR3 is CASSIGRESGYNEQFF. CDR3 DNA: TGTGCCAGTAGTATTGGGCGGGAGTCGGGTTACAATGAGCAGTTCTTC.